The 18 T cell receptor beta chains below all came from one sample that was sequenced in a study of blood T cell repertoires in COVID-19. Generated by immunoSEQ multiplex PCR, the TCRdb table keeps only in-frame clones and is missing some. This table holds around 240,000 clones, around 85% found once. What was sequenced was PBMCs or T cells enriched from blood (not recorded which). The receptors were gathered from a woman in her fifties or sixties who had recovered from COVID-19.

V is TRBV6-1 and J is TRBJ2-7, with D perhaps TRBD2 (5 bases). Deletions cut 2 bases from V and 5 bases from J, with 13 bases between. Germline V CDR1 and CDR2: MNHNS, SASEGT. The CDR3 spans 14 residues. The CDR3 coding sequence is TGTGCCAGCAGTGAACAGCGGTCCTACAACGAGCAGTACTTC. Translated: CASSEQRSYNEQYF.

This CDR3 is CASSPGRGTLSGYTF. As DNA, the CDR3 is TGCGCCAGCAGCCCCGGGCGAGGGACATTAAGTGGCTACACCTTC. The chain couples TRBV4-1 to TRBJ1-2, with D possibly matching TRBD1 (6 bases). The V gene's germline CDR1 is MGHRA and CDR2 YSYEKL. Deletions cut 4 bases from V and 7 bases from J, with 19 bases between. This CDR3 comprises 15 residues.

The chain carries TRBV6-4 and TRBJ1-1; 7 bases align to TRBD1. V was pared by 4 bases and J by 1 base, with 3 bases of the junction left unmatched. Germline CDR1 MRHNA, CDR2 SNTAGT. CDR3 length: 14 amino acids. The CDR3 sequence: CASSGSGGNTEAFF. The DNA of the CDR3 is TGTGCCAGCAGTGGCTCAGGGGGGAACACTGAAGCTTTCTTT.

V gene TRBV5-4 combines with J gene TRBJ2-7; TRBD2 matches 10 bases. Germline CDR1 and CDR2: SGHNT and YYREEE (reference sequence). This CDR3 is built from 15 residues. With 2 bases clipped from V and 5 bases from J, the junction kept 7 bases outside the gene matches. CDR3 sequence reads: CASSFTTSGKNEQYF. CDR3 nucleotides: TGTGCCAGCAGCTTTACAACTAGCGGGAAAAACGAGCAGTACTTC.

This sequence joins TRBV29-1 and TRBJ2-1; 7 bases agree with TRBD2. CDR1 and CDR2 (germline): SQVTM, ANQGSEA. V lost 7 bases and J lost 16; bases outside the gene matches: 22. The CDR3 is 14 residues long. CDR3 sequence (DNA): TGCAGCGCCCACCGGGTGGGGAGGGCCAGTGAGCTCTTCTTC. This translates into CSAHRVGRASELFF.

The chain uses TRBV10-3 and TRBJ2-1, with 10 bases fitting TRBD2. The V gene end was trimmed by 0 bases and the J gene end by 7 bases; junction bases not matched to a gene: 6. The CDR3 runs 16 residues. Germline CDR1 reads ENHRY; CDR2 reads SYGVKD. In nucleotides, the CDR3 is TGTGCCATCAGTGAGTCGCCTAGCGGGAGTGATAATGAGCAGTTCTTC. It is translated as CAISESPSGSDNEQFF.

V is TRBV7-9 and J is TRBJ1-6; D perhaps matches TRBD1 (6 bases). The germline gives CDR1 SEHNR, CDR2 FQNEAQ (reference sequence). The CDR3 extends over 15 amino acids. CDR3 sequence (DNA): TGTGCATCGGAAAAATTGGACAGCCCTGAAGGGGCCCTCCACTTT. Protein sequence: CASEKLDSPEGALHF. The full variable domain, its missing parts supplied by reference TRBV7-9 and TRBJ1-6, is DTGVSQNPRHKITKRGQNVTFRCDPISEHNRLYWYRQTLGQGPEFLTYFQNEAQLEKSRLLSDRFSAERPKGSFSTLEIQRTEQGDSAMYLCASEKLDSPEGALHFGNGTRLTVT.

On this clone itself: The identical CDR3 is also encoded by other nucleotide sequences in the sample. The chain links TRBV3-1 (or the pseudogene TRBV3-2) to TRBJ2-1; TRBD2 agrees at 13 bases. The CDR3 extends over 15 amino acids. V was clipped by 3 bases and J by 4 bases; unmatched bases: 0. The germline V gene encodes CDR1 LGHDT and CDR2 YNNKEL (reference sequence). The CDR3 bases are TGTGCCAGCAGCCAGGGACTAGCGGGATACAATGAGCAGTTCTTC. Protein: CASSQGLAGYNEQFF.

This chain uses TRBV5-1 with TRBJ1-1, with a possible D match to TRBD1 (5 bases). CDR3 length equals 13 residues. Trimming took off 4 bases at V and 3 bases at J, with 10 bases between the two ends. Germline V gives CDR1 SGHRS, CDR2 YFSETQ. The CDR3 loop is CASSLTGDTEAFF. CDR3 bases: TGCGCCAGCAGCCTTACAGGAGACACTGAAGCTTTCTTT.

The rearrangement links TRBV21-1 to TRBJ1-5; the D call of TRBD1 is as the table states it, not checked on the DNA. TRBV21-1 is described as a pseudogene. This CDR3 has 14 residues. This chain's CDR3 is CASFTEDSNQPQHF. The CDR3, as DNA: TGTGCCAGCTTTACAGAAGATAGCAATCAGCCCCAGCATTTT.

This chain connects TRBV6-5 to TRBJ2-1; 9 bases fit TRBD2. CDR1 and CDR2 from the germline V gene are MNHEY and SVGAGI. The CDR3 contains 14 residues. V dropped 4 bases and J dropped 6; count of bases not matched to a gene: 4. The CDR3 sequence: CASSLTSGANEQFF. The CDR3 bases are TGTGCCAGCAGTTTGACTAGCGGAGCCAATGAGCAGTTCTTC.

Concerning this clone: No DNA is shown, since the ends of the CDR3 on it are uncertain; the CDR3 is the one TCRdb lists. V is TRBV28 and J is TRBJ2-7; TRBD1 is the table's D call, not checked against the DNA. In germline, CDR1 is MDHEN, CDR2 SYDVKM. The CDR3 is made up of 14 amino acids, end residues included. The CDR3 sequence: CASSFLAVPYEQYF.

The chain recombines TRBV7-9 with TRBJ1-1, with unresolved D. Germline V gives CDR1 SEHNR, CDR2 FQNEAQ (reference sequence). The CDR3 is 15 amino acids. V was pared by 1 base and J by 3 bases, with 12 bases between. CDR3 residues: CASSLVWQVYTEAFF. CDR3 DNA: TGTGCCAGCAGCTTAGTCTGGCAGGTCTACACTGAAGCTTTCTTT.

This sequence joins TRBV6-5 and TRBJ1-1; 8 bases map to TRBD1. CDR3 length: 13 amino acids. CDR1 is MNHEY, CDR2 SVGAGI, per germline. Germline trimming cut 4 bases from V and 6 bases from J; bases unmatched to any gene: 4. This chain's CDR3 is CASSLTGVAEAFF. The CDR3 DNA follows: TGTGCCAGCAGTTTGACAGGGGTGGCTGAAGCTTTCTTT.

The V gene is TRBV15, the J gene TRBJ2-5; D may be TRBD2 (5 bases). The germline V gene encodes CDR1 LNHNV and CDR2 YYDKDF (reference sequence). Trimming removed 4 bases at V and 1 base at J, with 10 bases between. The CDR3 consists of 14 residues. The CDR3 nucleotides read TGTGCCACCAGCACCGGGGTGGCCCAAGAGACCCAGTACTTC. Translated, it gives CATSTGVAQETQYF.

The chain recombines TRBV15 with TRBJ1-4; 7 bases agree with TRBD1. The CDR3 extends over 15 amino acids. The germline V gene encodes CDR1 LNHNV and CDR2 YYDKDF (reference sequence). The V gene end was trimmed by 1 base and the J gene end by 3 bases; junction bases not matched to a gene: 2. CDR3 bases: TGTGCCACCAGCAGAGGGACAGGAGCTAATGAAAAACTGTTTTTT. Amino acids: CATSRGTGANEKLFF.

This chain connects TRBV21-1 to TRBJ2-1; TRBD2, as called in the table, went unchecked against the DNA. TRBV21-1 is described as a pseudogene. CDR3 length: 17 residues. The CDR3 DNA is TGTGCCAGCAGCTCAGGGACTAGCGGGAGCTCCTACAATGAGCAGTTCTTC. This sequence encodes CASSSGTSGSSYNEQFF.

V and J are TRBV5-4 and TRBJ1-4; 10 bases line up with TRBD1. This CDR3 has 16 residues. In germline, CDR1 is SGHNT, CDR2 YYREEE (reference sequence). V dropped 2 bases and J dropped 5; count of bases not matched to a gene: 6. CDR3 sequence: CASSLGTGALNEKLFF. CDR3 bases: TGTGCCAGCAGCTTAGGGACAGGGGCCTTAAATGAAAAACTGTTTTTT.